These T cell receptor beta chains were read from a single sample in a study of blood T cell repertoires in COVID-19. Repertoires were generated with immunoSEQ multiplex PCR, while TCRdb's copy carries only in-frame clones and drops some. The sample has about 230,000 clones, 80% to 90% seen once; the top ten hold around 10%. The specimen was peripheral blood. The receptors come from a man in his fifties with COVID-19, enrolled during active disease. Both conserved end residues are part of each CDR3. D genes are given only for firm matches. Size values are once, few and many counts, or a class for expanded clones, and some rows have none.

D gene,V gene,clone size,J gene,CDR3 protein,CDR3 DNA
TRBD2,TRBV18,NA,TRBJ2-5,CASSPRLAGGRKETQYF,TGTGCCAGCTCACCTAGACTAGCGGGGGGCCGTAAGGAGACCCAGTACTTC
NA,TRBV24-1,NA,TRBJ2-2,CATSDLPGLPNTGELFF,TGTGCCACCAGTGATTTGCCGGGACTGCCAAACACCGGGGAGCTGTTTTTT
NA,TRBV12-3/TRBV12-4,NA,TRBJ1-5,CASSRGKNQPQHF,TGTGCCAGCAGCCGAGGGAAGAATCAGCCCCAGCATTTT
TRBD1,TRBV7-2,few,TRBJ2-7,CASSFSLVTGATYEQYF,TGTGCCAGCAGCTTTAGTTTGGTGACAGGGGCGACCTACGAGCAGTACTTC
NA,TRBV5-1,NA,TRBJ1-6,CASSFTGTTRTNSPLHF,TGCGCCAGCAGCTTTACAGGGACGACACGAACTAATTCACCCCTCCACTTT
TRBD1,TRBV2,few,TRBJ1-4,CASSEATIGTGNEKLFF,TGTGCCAGCAGTGAAGCTACGATCGGGACAGGGAATGAAAAACTGTTTTTT
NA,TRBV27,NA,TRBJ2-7,CASSSSFSEQYF,TGTGCCAGCAGTTCCTCGTTCTCCGAGCAGTACTTC
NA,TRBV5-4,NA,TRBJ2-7,CASSLFPNYEQYF,TGTGCCAGCAGCTTATTTCCAAACTACGAGCAGTACTTC
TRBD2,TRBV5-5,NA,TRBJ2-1,CASSGGLAGGTGHNEQFF,TGTGCCAGCAGCGGCGGACTAGCGGGGGGGACGGGTCACAATGAGCAGTTCTTC
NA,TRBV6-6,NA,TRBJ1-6,CASNLGGANSPLHF,TGTGCCAGCAACCTCGGGGGTGCTAATTCACCCCTCCACTTT
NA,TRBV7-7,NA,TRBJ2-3,CASSLQGTDTQYF,TGTGCCAGCAGCTTACAGGGCACAGATACGCAGTATTTT
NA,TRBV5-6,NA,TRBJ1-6,CASSEVGAFPLHF,TGTGCCAGCAGCGAAGTTGGGGCCTTTCCCCTCCACTTT
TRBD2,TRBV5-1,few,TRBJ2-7,CASSLVASGYEQYF,TGCGCCAGCAGCTTGGTGGCTAGCGGCTACGAGCAGTACTTC
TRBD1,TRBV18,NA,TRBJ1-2,CASSPPKEGGEGYTF,TGTGCCAGCTCACCACCGAAGGAAGGGGGCGAAGGCTACACCTTC
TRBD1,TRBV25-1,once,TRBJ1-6,CASRDRAWGSPLHF,TGTGCCAGCAGAGACAGGGCGTGGGGTTCACCCCTCCACTTT
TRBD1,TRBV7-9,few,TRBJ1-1,CASSLQGDTEAFF,TGTGCCAGCAGCCTACAGGGGGACACTGAAGCTTTCTTT
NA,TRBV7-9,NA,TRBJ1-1,CASSLAGEGEAFF,TGTGCCAGCAGCTTAGCAGGGGAAGGTGAAGCTTTCTTT
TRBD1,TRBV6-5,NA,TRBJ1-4,CASSSTTGGYEKLFF,TGTGCCAGCAGTTCCACCACAGGGGGGTATGAAAAACTGTTTTTT
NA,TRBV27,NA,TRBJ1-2,CASSFGGGVLGYGYTF,TGTGCCAGCAGTTTCGGGGGAGGGGTCCTTGGGTATGGCTACACCTTC
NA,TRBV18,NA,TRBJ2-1,CASSPRLVVGGEQFF,TGTGCCAGCTCACCCCGACTAGTCGTCGGCGGTGAGCAGTTCTTC
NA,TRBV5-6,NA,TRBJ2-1,CASSRRRGLVNEQFF,TGTGCCAGCAGCCGAAGGCGGGGGCTGGTCAATGAGCAGTTCTTC
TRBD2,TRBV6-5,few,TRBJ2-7,CASSYLTSDYEQYF,TGTGCCAGCAGTTACCTGACTAGCGACTACGAGCAGTACTTC
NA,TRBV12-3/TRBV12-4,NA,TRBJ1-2,CASSLGGFYGYTF,TGTGCCAGCAGTTTAGGAGGATTCTATGGCTACACCTTC
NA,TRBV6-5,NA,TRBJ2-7,CASSAPPGTFYEQYF,TGTGCCAGCAGCGCCCCTCCCGGGACTTTCTACGAGCAGTACTTC
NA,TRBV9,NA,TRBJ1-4,CASSIREKLFF,TGTGCCAGCAGTATCCGGGAGAAACTGTTTTTT
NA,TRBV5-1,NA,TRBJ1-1,CASSPARVGTEAFF,TGCGCCAGCAGCCCGGCCAGGGTGGGCACTGAAGCTTTCTTT
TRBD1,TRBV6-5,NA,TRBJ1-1,CASRGTVNTEAFF,TGTGCCAGCAGGGGGACAGTGAACACTGAAGCTTTCTTT
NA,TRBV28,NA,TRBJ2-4,CASSASGDIKYF,TGTGCCAGCAGTGCGTCCGGGGACATAAAGTACTTC
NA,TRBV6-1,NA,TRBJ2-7,CASSETTSYEQYF,TGTGCCAGCAGTGAAACTACCAGCTACGAGCAGTACTTC
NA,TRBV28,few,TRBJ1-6,CASSFAGVGNSPLHF,TGTGCCAGCAGTTTCGCGGGGGTAGGTAATTCACCCCTCCACTTT
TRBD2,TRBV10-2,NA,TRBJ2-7,CASRPGTSSYEQYF,TGCGCCAGCAGGCCCGGGACTAGTTCCTACGAGCAGTACTTC
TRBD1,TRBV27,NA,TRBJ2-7,CASRSAGGYEQYF,TGTGCCAGCAGAAGTGCAGGGGGCTACGAGCAGTACTTC
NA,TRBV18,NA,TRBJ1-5,CASSPGGGGQPQHF,TGTGCCAGCTCACCAGGCGGGGGCGGACAGCCCCAGCATTTT
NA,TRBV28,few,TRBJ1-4,CASSFTGGREKLFF,TGTGCCAGCAGTTTTACCGGGGGGCGGGAAAAACTGTTTTTT
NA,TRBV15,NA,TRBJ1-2,CATSRDSYGYTF,TGTGCCACCAGCAGGGACAGTTATGGCTACACCTTC
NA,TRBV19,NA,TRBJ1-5,CASSIDTSGNQPQHF,TGTGCCAGTAGTATAGATACGAGTGGCAATCAGCCCCAGCATTTT
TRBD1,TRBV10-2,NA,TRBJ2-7,CASRGTGEFHEQYF,TGCGCCAGCAGGGGGACAGGGGAGTTCCACGAGCAGTACTTC
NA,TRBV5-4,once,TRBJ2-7,CASSLDYYEQYF,TGTGCCAGCAGCTTGGATTACTACGAGCAGTACTTC
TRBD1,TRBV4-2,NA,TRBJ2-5,CASSPPTEGAVETQYF,TGTGCCAGCAGCCCCCCGACTGAGGGGGCAGTTGAGACCCAGTACTTC
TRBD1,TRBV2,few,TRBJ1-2,CASSEVQGPHGYTF,TGTGCCAGCAGTGAAGTACAGGGGCCTCATGGCTACACCTTC
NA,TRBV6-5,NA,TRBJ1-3,CASTPAGLGNTIYF,TGTGCCAGCACCCCAGCGGGGCTTGGAAACACCATATATTTT
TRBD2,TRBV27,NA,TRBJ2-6,CASRVGGAGANVLTF,TGTGCCAGCAGAGTGGGGGGGGCTGGGGCCAACGTCCTGACTTTC
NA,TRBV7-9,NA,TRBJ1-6,CASSTGSGSYNSPLHF,TGTGCCAGCAGCACCGGATCGGGGAGCTATAATTCACCCCTCCACTTT
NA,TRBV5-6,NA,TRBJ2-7,CASSPDSPYIFASYEQYF,TGTGCCAGCAGCCCTGACAGTCCATATATATTCGCCTCCTACGAGCAGTACTTC
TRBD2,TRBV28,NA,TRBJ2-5,CASSFSLAGQETQYF,TGTGCCAGCAGTTTCAGTCTAGCGGGCCAAGAGACCCAGTACTTC
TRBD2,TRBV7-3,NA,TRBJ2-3,CASSLGTSGRDTQYF,TGTGCCAGCAGCTTAGGGACTAGCGGGAGAGATACGCAGTATTTT
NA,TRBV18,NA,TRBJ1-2,CASSLDTVGSGYTF,TGTGCCAGCTCACTGGACACGGTTGGCTCTGGCTACACCTTC
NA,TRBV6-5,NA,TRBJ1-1,CASSHGTRDNTEAFF,TGTGCCAGCAGCCATGGGACAAGGGATAACACTGAAGCTTTCTTT
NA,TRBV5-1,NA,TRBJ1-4,CASSLGGADFEKLFF,TGCGCCAGCAGCTTGGGCGGGGCAGACTTTGAAAAACTGTTTTTT
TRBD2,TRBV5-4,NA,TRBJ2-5,CASSYGLAGQETQYF,TGTGCCAGCAGCTACGGACTAGCGGGGCAAGAGACCCAGTACTTC
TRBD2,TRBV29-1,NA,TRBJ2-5,CSDKWGGETQYF,TGCAGCGACAAATGGGGGGGTGAGACCCAGTACTTC
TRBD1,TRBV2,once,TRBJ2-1,CASSEQGQGNDGEQFF,TGTGCCAGCAGTGAACAGGGACAGGGGAATGATGGGGAGCAGTTCTTC
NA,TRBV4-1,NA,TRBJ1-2,CASSRADDYGYTF,TGCGCCAGCAGCCGTGCGGATGACTATGGCTACACCTTC
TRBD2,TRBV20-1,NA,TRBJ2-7,CSASRAGDSTYEQYF,TGCAGTGCGAGTAGGGCGGGAGATTCAACCTACGAGCAGTACTTC